The clone carrying this TCR beta chain was counted a few times. The antigen remains unidentified. Germline CDR1 and CDR2: SNHLY and FYNNEI. The CDR3 is made up of 12 amino acids. V trimming: 8 bases; J trimming: 3 bases; junction bases outside the gene matches: 3. The data are from a study of T-cell memory formation after mild COVID-19. Across the study: Each donor largely had its own TCR clusters. Study-wide results and caveats: A balance of CD4 and CD8 characterized clones contracting day 15 to 85, whereas later expanders leaned CD4+. A subset of responding clones appeared in pre-infection memory, suggesting cross-reactive memory joined.

The TCR alpha and TCR beta cDNA libraries, bearing sample barcodes and UMIs, were generated by 5'RACE using constant-segment primers. TCRdb called the 5' RACE reads again in MiXCR, with one record for every CDR3 protein. The table lists approximately 300,000 distinct CDR3 sequences, under 8.5% of them singletons. Sequenced material: PBMCs or a T cell subset sorted from them (not recorded which). The chain links TRBV2 to TRBJ2-7, with 8 positions matching TRBD2. This clonotype originated in a man in his late teens or twenties who had mild COVID-19 (a few samples of this study predate the infection). Cell type and time point are not known. The CDR3 sequence: CASRGTSYEQYV. CDR3 DNA sequence: TGTGCCAGCCGGGGGACTAGCTACGAGCAGTACGTC.